The 11 T cell receptor beta chains reported below all come from one sample, sequenced in a study of T cells in localized non-small cell lung cancer. Sequencing was performed with immunoSEQ multiplex PCR; in TCRdb, only in-frame clones are kept and a portion is missing. The sample lists about 40,000 clones, about four fifths occurring once. The sequenced sample was peripheral blood mononuclear cells, obtained before any cancer treatment. The receptors come from a male donor older than 55 with stage II lung adenocarcinoma.

This clone has more than one count but fewer than ten. V gene TRBV7-9 combines with J gene TRBJ1-2; tentatively, D is TRBD1 (6 bases). Germline lookup yields CDR1 SEHNR and CDR2 FQNEAQ (reference sequence). The CDR3 totals 16 residues. The germline V and J ends were trimmed by 4 bases and 8 bases, with 23 bases remaining between them. In DNA form, the CDR3 reads TGTGCCAGCAGCTCATCACTACAACAGGGTAGAGAAGGCTACACCTTC. Protein: CASSSSLQQGREGYTF.

The chain carries TRBV19 and TRBJ2-7, with D perhaps matching TRBD1 (5 bases). Deletions cut 9 bases from V and 3 bases from J, with 12 bases between. CDR1 is LNHDA and CDR2 is SQIVND in the germline V gene (reference sequence). This CDR3 comprises 12 residues. CDR3 sequence reads: CARIHRSYEQYF. CDR3 sequence (DNA): TGTGCCAGAATCCACAGGAGCTACGAGCAGTACTTC.

This clone has only a few counts. The chain combines TRBV7-9 with TRBJ1-1; D call uncertain. The V end lost 4 bases, the J end lost 5 bases, and 17 bases lay between the germline ends. This CDR3 comprises 15 residues. The germline CDR1 and CDR2 sequences are SEHNR and FQNEAQ (reference sequence). The CDR3 sequence is CASSSASRGGTEAFF. As DNA, the CDR3 is TGTGCCAGCAGCTCCGCTAGTCGGGGAGGAACTGAAGCTTTCTTT.

This chain connects TRBV27 to TRBJ1-1; D ambiguous. CDR3 length: 11 residues. V was pared by 8 bases and J by 11 bases, with 15 bases between. The germline CDR1 and CDR2 sequences are MNHEY and SMNVEV (reference sequence). CDR3 sequence reads: CASALGPRAFF. The CDR3 region has the DNA TGTGCCAGCGCCTTAGGACCGAGGGCTTTCTTT.

In DNA, the CDR3 is TGTGCCATCAGTGTTGAGCGGGAGGGCCTAAGCTCCTACAATGAGCAGTTCTTC. It yields the protein CAISVEREGLSSYNEQFF. This rearrangement joins TRBV10-3 to TRBJ2-1, with 10 bases lining up with TRBD2. CDR3 length: 18 amino acids. Germline assignment: CDR1 ENHRY and CDR2 SYGVKD. After removal of 4 bases from V and 0 bases from J, the junction contained 9 bases not matched to a gene.

The chain combines TRBV6-6 with TRBJ2-5, with D unclear. V gave up 11 bases and J gave up 0 bases, with 10 bases separating them. This CDR3 comprises 12 residues. Germline CDR1 reads MNHNY; CDR2 reads SVGAGI (reference sequence). CDR3 region: CACERNQETQYF. CDR3 DNA: TGTGCCTGTGAACGGAACCAAGAGACCCAGTACTTC.

The sample holds a few counts of this clone. The rearrangement joins TRBV5-1 to TRBJ2-7; D may be TRBD2 (5 bases). CDR3 length: 15 residues. Germline CDR1 is SGHRS and CDR2 is YFSETQ. V shed 3 bases and J shed 1 base, with 14 bases lying between them. DNA of the CDR3: TGCGCCAGCAGCTCCCGGGGTCTAGGGTCCTACGAGCAGTACTTC. This translates into CASSSRGLGSYEQYF. Full variable domain (rest looked up from reference TRBV5-1 and TRBJ2-7): KAGVTQTPRYLIKTRGQQVTLSCSPISGHRSVSWYQQTPGQGLQFLFEYFSETQRNKGNFPGRFSGRQFSNSRSEMNVSTLELGDSALYLCASSSRGLGSYEQYFGPGTRLTVT.

The V gene is TRBV18, the J gene TRBJ2-4, with 7 bases matching TRBD1. Germline V gene sequence: CDR1 KGHSH, CDR2 LQKENI. After removal of 8 bases from V and 0 bases from J, the junction contained 19 bases not matched to a gene. The CDR3 totals 19 residues. The CDR3 coding sequence is TGTGCCAGCGCCCTCTTTCCTCCAGGACAGGTAGTAGCCAAAAACATTCAGTACTTC. Amino acids: CASALFPPGQVVAKNIQYF.

The chain combines TRBV19 with TRBJ1-1; D is undetermined. CDR3 length: 14 amino acids. V was trimmed by 5 bases and J by 0 bases, leaving 10 bases between them. Germline CDR1 reads LNHDA; CDR2 reads SQIVND (reference sequence). CDR3 DNA sequence: TGTGCCAGTAGTCCAACACTGATGAACACTGAAGCTTTCTTT. Translation: CASSPTLMNTEAFF.

The chain links TRBV4-3 to TRBJ1-3; tentatively, D is TRBD1 (5 bases). The germline V and J ends were trimmed by 0 bases and 0 bases, with 12 bases remaining between them. Germline CDR1 LGHNA, CDR2 YSLEER. The CDR3 covers 17 residues. CDR3 coding DNA: TGCGCCAGCAGCCAAGATCGGAGACAGACCTCTGGAAACACCATATATTTT. Translating gives CASSQDRRQTSGNTIYF.

J is TRBJ1-1 and V is TRBV5-1, with TRBD1 matching over 7 bases. Germline V gene sequence: CDR1 SGHRS, CDR2 YFSETQ. This CDR3 contains 13 residues. The V segment lost 3 bases and the J segment 4 bases; nucleotides outside the gene matches: 3. The CDR3 bases are TGCGCCAGCAGCTCGAGGACAGGCACTGAAGCTTTCTTT. Translation gives CASSSRTGTEAFF.